This note documents a single T cell receptor (beta chain) sequence. Its antigen specificity is not known. Base qualities are missing; no much larger clone stands one base away. The immunoSEQ Assay was used to sequence TCRbeta CDR3 regions. After extraction, genomic DNA underwent amplification by bias-controlled multiplex PCR, followed by high-throughput sequencing. The authors processed their data as follows. To quantify the absolute abundance of every unique TCRbeta CDR3 region, sequences were collapsed and filtered. Usable DNA was measured by amplifying reference genes present in all nucleated cells, and TCRbeta template counts were normalized to that usable DNA to estimate T cell fraction. Repertoire TCRs were annotated as SARS-CoV-2-specific when V gene, CDR3 amino acid sequence and J gene were exactly matched to a known reactive TCR set. MIRA supplied the reference SARS-CoV-2 TCR set, which was filtered for enrichment in COVID-19-positive ImmuneCODE repertoires so that public or cross-reactive TCRs were removed. Drawing on the MIRA antigens, annotated TCRs were analysed further at the level of specific ORF or position within ORF. Breadth was defined as the number of annotated unique rearrangements divided by the total number of unique productive rearrangements, and depth was defined as the summed frequency of the annotated unique rearrangements. TCR breadth was compared between groups using two-sided Wilcoxon rank-sum tests. Not all clones reach the TCRdb copy of this immuneACCESS table, which keeps in-frame sequences only. Checked studies attribute under half of the gap to unresolved V genes and leave the rest unexplained. The V and J calls and clone size are taken from that table; D and trimming were inferred from the DNA. The sample table shows about 330,000 clones, and under 90% are seen once. Approximately 5% of the sample is taken by the ten largest.

The CDR3 holds 15 amino acids from the cysteine to the phenylalanine. The DNA shown is the 45-base CDR3, in frame from base 1. The germline V gene gives CDR1 as SGHTA and CDR2 as FQGNSA. Here V drops 0 bases and J drops 4 bases, and the junction holds 2 bases not matched to any gene. These data belong to a study of Ad26.COV2.S vaccination and SARS-CoV-2 variants (dated by TCRdb to the early 2020s). Describing the broader study: Vaccine-arm donors came from COV1001, a multicentre, randomized, double-blind, placebo-controlled phase I-IIa trial of Ad26.COV2.S in healthy adults. Ad26.COV2.S was administered intramuscularly at 5 x 10^10 or 1 x 10^11 viral particles, either as a single shot or as two shots given 56 days apart. TCRbeta repertoire sequencing served as the tool for gauging how specific and how broad the SARS-CoV-2-reactive T cell receptors were following Ad26.COV2.S vaccination. The TCR-sequenced set comprised around 32 samples: around 20 Ad26.COV2.S vaccine recipients, 5 placebo recipients and 8 SARS-CoV-2 convalescent individuals. Trial participants were randomized into five groups of five: low-dose or high-dose Ad26.COV2.S given once or twice, or placebo on both occasions. Investigators remained blinded to trial group allocation during experiments and outcome assessment. Summary of the overall study and its limitations: According to the authors, total T cell responses may have been underestimated by the TCR breadth and depth analyses. Substantial breadth of spike-specific CD8+ and CD4+ T cell responses was reported after vaccination. Spike-specific TCR breadth was higher in Ad26.COV2.S recipients than in placebo recipients (P = 0.0014). Vaccine and placebo recipients had similar non-spike TCR breadth, a finding consistent with the vaccine containing only spike. The study was not powered to compare responses between vaccine doses or regimens.

What the treatment or condition label conveys for this sample: some 20 received Ad26.COV2.S at low or high dose, single or two shots; about 5 received placebo; per-sample allocation not given. Repertoires of vaccine and placebo recipients were sequenced from samples taken on day 63 after the first injection. Cohort 1b enrolled some 25 adults aged 18-55 years at a single site in Boston, USA, between 29 July and 7 August 2020. Ad26.COV2.S was a replication-incompetent adenovirus type 26 vector expressing a prefusion-stabilized SARS-CoV-2 spike protein from the original Wuhan strain. The chain was built from TRBV7-2 and TRBJ2-3; 9 junctional bases match TRBD1. This sample comprised peripheral blood, obtained in a trial of Ad26.COV2.S vaccine versus placebo. This TCR was sampled from a person between 18 and 65 years old who received the Ad26.COV2.S COVID-19 vaccine or a placebo. The DNA reads TGTGCCAGCAGCTTAGCGGGACAGGGCTCAGATACGCAGTATTTT. Its product reads: CASSLAGQGSDTQYF.